The following is a T cell receptor (beta chain) sequence with its context. Its target is not known. This entry belongs to a study of CXCR3-negative and CXCR3-positive naive CD8 T cells. Regarding the study as a whole: Memory CD8+ T cell repertoires were far less diverse than both naive subsets.

This CDR3 comprises 11 residues. Germline values: CDR1 MDHEN, CDR2 SYDVKM. The authors prepared UMI-labeled TRB cDNA libraries by 5' RACE. For each CDR3 protein, TCRdb gives one entry from its re-call of the 5' RACE reads, without DNA. The sample features some 130,000 distinct CDR3 sequences, with less than 0.55% in its top ten. Sequencing was done on a sample of naive CXCR3- CD8+ T cells from blood. Subset reported: CD45RO-CCR7+CD27+CD95- naive CD8+ T cells lacking CXCR3 (TNR3-). The clonotype was recovered from a human donor in good health. Some clones in this sample may be carry-over from other donors' samples. The chain couples TRBV28 to TRBJ2-1; TCRdb selects TRBD2, and the lack of DNA leaves this call unchecked. The CDR3 loop reads CASSFKREQFF.